A single sample is the source of the 27 T cell receptor beta chains below, sequenced in a study of T-cell reconstitution after alpha-beta-depleted transplantation in children. As it was prepared, the TCRbeta library received unique molecular identifiers. TCRdb independently ran MiXCR on the PCR reads; one entry per CDR3 protein. This sample has about 230,000 distinct CDR3 sequences; about 11% occur once, and the top ten carry about 2.4%. The material was PBMCs from the stem cell graft donor, obtained from the stem cell graft. These receptors originate from a human donor who donated a stem cell graft to a child with acute lymphoblastic leukemia.

This clonotype has at least ten counts. The gene calls are TRBV7-2 and TRBJ2-6, with unresolved D. Germline V gives CDR1 SGHTA, CDR2 FQGNSA. The CDR3 covers 16 residues. The ends were cut back, 3 bases at V and 2 bases at J, with 11 bases in the middle. In nucleotides, the CDR3 is TGTGCCAGCAGCTTGATGCTGGGGACTGGGGCCAACGTCCTGACTTTC. This codes for CASSLMLGTGANVLTF.

This clonotype was counted many times. The rearrangement links TRBV20-1 to TRBJ1-1, with D possibly matching TRBD1 (5 bases). The CDR3 length is 13 residues. Deletions cut 5 bases from V and 4 bases from J, with 14 bases between. Per the germline V gene, CDR1 is DFQATT and CDR2 is SNEGSKA (reference sequence). The CDR3 sequence: CSASSGAITEAFF. The CDR3 DNA is TGCAGTGCTTCAAGCGGGGCAATCACTGAAGCTTTCTTT.

This clonotype was seen many times. The chain carries TRBV7-2 and TRBJ1-4; TRBD1 is a possible D gene (5 bases). Germline CDR1 and CDR2: SGHTA and FQGNSA. The V gene lost 7 bases and the J gene lost 12 bases, with 21 bases spanning the gap. The CDR3 runs 14 residues. This CDR3 reads CASNLGTLSGQLFF. The DNA of the CDR3 is TGTGCCAGCAATCTAGGGACTCTGTCTGGGCAACTGTTTTTT.

Points on this clonotype: A much larger clone differs from this one at a single base, so this may be a read error. The genes are TRBV7-9 and TRBJ2-3; 10 bases map to TRBD2. Germline V lookup: CDR1 SEHNR, CDR2 FQNEAQ (reference sequence). The trim removed 8 bases at V and 4 bases at J, leaving 9 bases unmatched. This CDR3 is 15 amino acids long. Here the CDR3 reads CASGRTSGTADTQYF. The CDR3 DNA reads as TGTGCCAGCGGCAGGACTAGCGGCACCGCAGATACGCAGTATTTT. The whole variable domain, remainder taken from reference TRBV7-9 and TRBJ2-3, is DTGVSQNPRHKITKRGQNVTFRCDPISEHNRLYWYRQTLGQGPEFLTYFQNEAQLEKSRLLSDRFSAERPKGSFSTLEIQRTEQGDSAMYLCASGRTSGTADTQYFGPGTRLTVL.

This chain uses TRBV18 with TRBJ2-7, with a weak D call TRBD1 (6 bases). The CDR3 contains 13 residues. The germline V and J ends were trimmed by 3 bases and 6 bases, with 12 bases remaining between them. Germline-derived CDR1 and CDR2 are KGHSH and LQKENI. In nucleotides, the CDR3 is TGTGCCAGCTCACCGAAGTCAGGGGCCGAGCAGTACTTC. Residues: CASSPKSGAEQYF.

The chain couples TRBV5-4 to TRBJ2-3; 14 positions match TRBD2. The V gene's germline CDR1 is SGHNT and CDR2 YYREEE (reference sequence). The CDR3 sequence is 17 residues long. The J segment lost 5 bases and the V segment lost 3 bases, leaving 8 bases of the junction unmatched. The CDR3 DNA sequence: TGTGCCAGCAGCTCAGGACTAGCGGGGGGTCCTGGAGATACGCAGTATTTT. Translation gives CASSSGLAGGPGDTQYF.

This clonotype was seen repeatedly, ten times or more. The V and J genes are TRBV20-1 and TRBJ2-5, with D unclear. This CDR3 spans 11 amino acids. CDR1 and CDR2 from the germline V gene are DFQATT and SNEGSKA (reference sequence). Trimming removed 5 bases from V and 4 bases from J, with 8 bases in between. The CDR3 nucleotides are TGCAGTGCTCCCACCGGAGAGACCCAGTACTTC. Amino acid sequence: CSAPTGETQYF.

V and J are TRBV6-5 and TRBJ1-4, with D possibly being TRBD1 (6 bases). This CDR3 region has 13 residues. Germline V lookup: CDR1 MNHEY, CDR2 SVGAGI. V lost 5 bases to trimming and J lost 8 bases, with 12 bases between them. CDR3 region: CASSTRTGEKLFF. The CDR3 bases are TGTGCCAGCAGTACGAGAACAGGGGAAAAACTGTTTTTT.

This clonotype occurred many times. The chain joins TRBV25-1 to TRBJ1-1; no definite D call. The CDR3 is 13 residues long. CDR1 MGHDK and CDR2 SYGVNS come from the germline V gene. The V end lost 3 bases, the J end lost 10 bases, and 15 bases lay between the germline ends. CDR3 DNA sequence: TGTGCCAGCAGTGATCACAAGACGGCCCCAGCTTTCTTT. It translates to CASSDHKTAPAFF.

This clonotype was detected ten times or more. The chain joins TRBV7-9 to TRBJ1-6; no definite D call. From germline, CDR1 is SEHNR and CDR2 FQNEAQ (reference sequence). Trimming shortened V by 5 bases and J by 5 bases, and 4 bases separated the two germline ends. The CDR3 spans 12 residues. CDR3 residues: CASSANNSPLHF. As DNA, the CDR3 is TGTGCCAGCAGCGCAAATAATTCACCCCTCCACTTT.

At least ten counts were recorded for this clonotype. V usage is TRBV7-2 and J usage is TRBJ2-2; no clear D gene. Deletions cut 4 bases from V and 3 bases from J, with 6 bases between. Germline-derived CDR1 and CDR2 are SGHTA and FQGNSA. The CDR3 has 13 amino acids. The CDR3 DNA reads as TGTGCCAGCAGCTCGCGAGACACCGGGGAGCTGTTTTTT. Its protein is CASSSRDTGELFF. Complete variable domain (other parts from reference TRBV7-2 and TRBJ2-2): GAGVSQSPSNKVTEKGKDVELRCDPISGHTALYWYRQSLGQGLEFLIYFQGNSAPDKSGLPSDRFSAERTGGSVSTLTIQRTQQEDSAVYLCASSSRDTGELFFGEGSRLTVL.

This clonotype turned up a few times. This chain uses TRBV5-6 with TRBJ2-3, with D possibly matching TRBD2 (6 bases). Germline CDR1 is SGHDT and CDR2 is YYEEEE. This CDR3 contains 19 residues. The V and J ends lost 0 bases and 1 base respectively, with 21 bases between them. The CDR3 reads CASSLDPTSRELGTDTQYF. The CDR3, as DNA: TGTGCCAGCAGCTTGGACCCCACATCGCGGGAATTGGGCACAGATACGCAGTATTTT.

A few counts support this clonotype. This chain joins TRBV7-2 and TRBJ2-7, with TRBD2 matching over 7 bases. This CDR3 has 19 residues. The V and J ends lost 0 bases and 3 bases, in that order; junction bases with no gene match: 17. Germline lookup yields CDR1 SGHTA and CDR2 FQGNSA. DNA of the CDR3: TGTGCCAGCAGCTTAGCGGGGTCGGGGGGAATGCTTGGTCGCTACGAGCAGTACTTC. This sequence encodes CASSLAGSGGMLGRYEQYF.

At least ten counts were recorded for this clonotype. This CDR3 is CSVVERDRGWGNYNEQFF. CDR3 DNA: TGCAGCGTTGTAGAGCGGGACAGGGGTTGGGGGAACTACAATGAGCAGTTCTTC. The rearrangement joins TRBV29-1 to TRBJ2-1; 10 bases match TRBD1. Germline CDR1 and CDR2: SQVTM and ANQGSEA. V lost 4 bases and J lost 3; bases outside the gene matches: 15. CDR3 length: 18 amino acids.

This clonotype appeared many times. The chain combines TRBV20-1 with TRBJ1-5; D is unresolved. V dropped 5 bases and J dropped 4 bases, with 9 bases sitting between them. CDR1 DFQATT and CDR2 SNEGSKA come from the germline V gene (reference sequence). This CDR3 contains 12 residues. Here the CDR3 DNA reads TGCAGTGCTCCGGTGGGGAATCAGCCCCAGCATTTT. It translates to CSAPVGNQPQHF.

In its sample, this clonotype was seen many times. V is TRBV19 and J is TRBJ2-2; 12 bases are shared with TRBD2. V shed 5 bases and J 9 bases; nucleotides not matched to a gene: 4. The CDR3 consists of 14 residues. The V gene's germline CDR1 is LNHDA and CDR2 SQIVND (reference sequence). The CDR3 reads CASSDTSGRRELFF. The CDR3 bases are TGTGCCAGTAGTGACACTAGCGGGAGGAGGGAGCTGTTTTTT. The whole variable domain, remainder taken from reference TRBV19 and TRBJ2-2, is DGGITQSPKYLFRKEGQNVTLSCEQNLNHDAMYWYRQDPGQGLRLIYYSQIVNDFQKGDIAEGYSVSREKKESFPLTVTSAQKNPTAFYLCASSDTSGRRELFFGEGSRLTVL.

This clonotype was counted many times. This chain uses TRBV24-1 with TRBJ2-1; 7 positions agree with TRBD2. The CDR3 sequence is 14 residues long. In germline, CDR1 is KGHDR, CDR2 SFDVKD. V was pared by 4 bases and J by 5 bases, with 4 bases of the junction left unmatched. The CDR3, as DNA: TGTGCCACCAGTGACCCCGGACTAGACAATGAGCAGTTCTTC. It translates to CATSDPGLDNEQFF.

This clonotype was detected ten times or more. This chain connects TRBV10-3 to TRBJ1-4, with D uncertain. V was pared by 3 bases and J by 9 bases, with 17 bases between. Germline V CDR1 and CDR2: ENHRY, SYGVKD. The CDR3 loop spans 15 amino acids. CDR3 coding DNA: TGTGCCATCAGTGACCTTGAGGAGGAGGCCCAAAAACTGTTTTTT. This sequence encodes CAISDLEEEAQKLFF.

There are many counts of this clonotype. The V gene is TRBV30, the J gene TRBJ2-1, with TRBD1 matching over 9 bases. In germline, CDR1 is GTSNPN, CDR2 SVGIG (reference sequence). The CDR3 is 13 amino acids. Trimming took 4 bases from V and 8 from J; bases not matched to a gene: 6. Here the CDR3 DNA reads TGTGCCTGGACACTCGGGACAGGGCATGAGCAGTTCTTC. Translated: CAWTLGTGHEQFF.

The gene calls are TRBV10-3 and TRBJ1-2, with TRBD1 matching over 7 bases. The CDR3 runs 11 residues. The V gene end was trimmed by 8 bases and the J gene end by 12 bases; junction bases not matched to a gene: 9. Germline CDR1 reads ENHRY; CDR2 reads SYGVKD. The chain's CDR3 is CAIGGTEGHTF. The DNA for the CDR3 is TGTGCCATCGGGGGGACAGAGGGACACACCTTC.

This clonotype was recorded many times. The CDR3 DNA reads as TGTGCCAGCAGCCAAGGGAGGATAAGCTCCTACAATGAGCAGTTCTTC. It codes for CASSQGRISSYNEQFF. The rearrangement uses TRBV3-1 and TRBJ2-1, with D tentatively TRBD2 (5 bases). Germline V gene sequence: CDR1 LGHDT, CDR2 YNNKEL (reference sequence). Trimming left V 1 base short and J 0 bases short, with 10 bases between. The CDR3 totals 16 residues.

The sample holds many counts of this clonotype. V is TRBV9 and J is TRBJ1-2, with 7 bases matching TRBD1. CDR1 and CDR2 (germline): SGDLS, YYNGEE. V shed 4 bases, J shed 4 bases, and the junction held 4 bases outside the gene matches. This CDR3 contains 13 residues. CDR3 in DNA: TGTGCCAGCAGCCCCGGGACAGCCTATGGCTACACCTTC. Translation gives CASSPGTAYGYTF.

V and J are TRBV28 and TRBJ2-2; D possibly corresponds to TRBD1 (5 bases). This CDR3 has 15 amino acids. V was cut by 4 bases and J by 5 bases, with 14 bases left in between. Germline V gives CDR1 MDHEN, CDR2 SYDVKM. The CDR3, as DNA: TGTGCCAGCAGTTACCGAATGGGGCGGACCGGGGAGCTGTTTTTT. As protein: CASSYRMGRTGELFF. Full variable domain (outside the CDR3, taken from reference TRBV28 and TRBJ2-2): DVKVTQSSRYLVKRTGEKVFLECVQDMDHENMFWYRQDPGLGLRLIYFSYDVKMKEKGDIPEGYSVSREKKERFSLILESASTNQTSMYLCASSYRMGRTGELFFGEGSRLTVL.

This clonotype was counted at least ten times. This chain joins TRBV7-6 and TRBJ2-2, with 7 nucleotides matching TRBD2. CDR1 and CDR2 from the germline V gene are SGHVS and FNYEAQ. V lost 1 base to trimming and J lost 6 bases; unmatched junction nucleotides: 5. The CDR3 length is 15 residues. The CDR3, as DNA: TGTGCCAGCAGCTTAGGCTCGGGAGGTGCCGGGGAGCTGTTTTTT. Amino acid sequence: CASSLGSGGAGELFF.

The chain combines TRBV20-1 with TRBJ2-3; perhaps TRBD2 as D (5 bases). Germline V gene data show CDR1 as DFQATT and CDR2 as SNEGSKA (reference sequence). V was cut by 3 bases and J by 5 bases, with 24 bases left in between. CDR3 length: 17 residues. The CDR3 is CSASGFSGSDSKDTQYF. CDR3 nucleotides: TGCAGTGCTAGTGGGTTTAGTGGTAGCGATTCCAAAGATACGCAGTATTTT.

This clonotype showed up many times. The chain has TRBV20-1 and TRBJ2-7; D is perhaps TRBD1 or TRBD2 (7 bases each). The V gene's germline CDR1 is DFQATT and CDR2 SNEGSKA (reference sequence). The CDR3 length is 12 residues. V lost 6 bases and J 2 bases, leaving 11 bases between the germline ends. This chain's CDR3 is CSARGGTYEQYF. The CDR3 nucleotides read TGCAGTGCCAGGGGGGGGACCTACGAGCAGTACTTC.

This clonotype has ten or more counts. V and J are TRBV12-3 or TRBV12-4 and TRBJ2-5; D is uncertain. Trimming removed 3 bases at V and 2 bases at J, with 4 bases between. The CDR3 runs 12 residues. Here the CDR3 reads CASSFGQETQYF. For the CDR3, the DNA is TGTGCCAGCAGTTTTGGGCAAGAGACCCAGTACTTC.